This is a list of T cell receptor beta chains from one sample in a study of control samples from healthy donors and cancer patients. Some clones are missing from TCRdb's copy, which holds only in-frame ones; the method was immunoSEQ multiplex PCR. The table has tens of thousands of clones, approximately 94% seen once. The specimen was blood. These receptors all stem from a man in his sixties in good health. Both conserved end residues are part of each CDR3. Each record gives: J gene, V gene, D gene, clone size, CDR3 protein, CDR3 DNA. The D gene is left open where the match is weak. Clone size, where shown, is once, few, many, or a class for clones that have expanded.

TRBJ1-4	TRBV19	-	-	CASSLDSLGEKLFF	TGTGCCAGTAGTCTCGATTCGCTCGGTGAAAAACTGTTTTTT
TRBJ1-5	TRBV15	-	-	CATSRDRAVSQPQHF	TGTGCCACCAGCAGAGATCGGGCAGTTTCTCAGCCCCAGCATTTT
TRBJ1-4	TRBV3-1/TRBV3-2	-	-	CASSQAGPTNEKLFF	TGTGCCAGCAGCCAAGCAGGGCCAACTAATGAAAAACTGTTTTTT
TRBJ2-1	TRBV5-1	-	-	CASSFTGYNEQFF	TGCGCCAGCAGCTTTACGGGGTACAATGAGCAGTTCTTC
TRBJ1-6	TRBV28	-	once	CASSSGDSPLHF	TGTGCCAGCAGTTCAGGGGATTCACCCCTCCACTTT
TRBJ2-6	TRBV5-8	-	-	CASSSGRFSGANVLTF	TGTGCCAGCAGCTCAGGACGATTCTCTGGGGCCAACGTCCTGACTTTC
TRBJ2-1	TRBV3-1/TRBV3-2	TRBD1	-	CASSQLQGVLNEQFF	TGTGCCAGCAGCCAATTACAGGGGGTTCTAAATGAGCAGTTCTTC
TRBJ1-2	TRBV19	-	-	CASSEQTDGYTF	TGTGCCAGTAGCGAGCAGACAGATGGCTACACCTTC
TRBJ2-1	TRBV28	-	-	CASSSVSAISYNEQFF	TGTGCCAGCAGTTCCGTTAGCGCTATCTCCTACAATGAGCAGTTCTTC
TRBJ2-7	TRBV30	-	-	CAWRLQYEQYF	TGTGCCTGGAGGCTACAATACGAGCAGTACTTC
TRBJ2-3	TRBV7-3	-	once	CASSFGGQGADTQYF	TGTGCCAGCAGCTTCGGGGGTCAAGGGGCAGATACGCAGTATTTT
TRBJ2-3	TRBV9	-	once	CASSTTRNPTDAQYF	TGTGCCAGCAGCACCACTAGAAACCCCACAGATGCGCAGTATTTT
TRBJ2-3	TRBV29-1	TRBD2	-	CSVEGRAGGSTDTQYF	TGCAGCGTTGAAGGAAGAGCGGGGGGTTCCACAGATACGCAGTATTTT
TRBJ1-6	TRBV14	-	-	CASSQDSGWGNSPLHF	TGTGCCAGCAGCCAAGATTCGGGGTGGGGAAATTCACCCCTCCACTTT
TRBJ2-2	TRBV13	-	-	CASSPGLTNTGELFF	TGTGCCAGCAGCCCGGGACTCACGAACACCGGGGAGCTGTTTTTT
TRBJ2-1	TRBV20-1	-	-	CSASTPWGGKSYNEQFF	TGCAGTGCTAGTACCCCCTGGGGTGGGAAATCCTACAATGAGCAGTTCTTC
TRBJ1-1	TRBV6-5	TRBD1	-	CASSPTGALNTEAFF	TGTGCCAGCAGTCCTACAGGGGCATTGAACACTGAAGCTTTCTTT
TRBJ2-1	TRBV19	-	-	CASISHGHASYNEQFF	TGTGCCAGTATCTCCCACGGGCATGCCTCCTACAATGAGCAGTTCTTC